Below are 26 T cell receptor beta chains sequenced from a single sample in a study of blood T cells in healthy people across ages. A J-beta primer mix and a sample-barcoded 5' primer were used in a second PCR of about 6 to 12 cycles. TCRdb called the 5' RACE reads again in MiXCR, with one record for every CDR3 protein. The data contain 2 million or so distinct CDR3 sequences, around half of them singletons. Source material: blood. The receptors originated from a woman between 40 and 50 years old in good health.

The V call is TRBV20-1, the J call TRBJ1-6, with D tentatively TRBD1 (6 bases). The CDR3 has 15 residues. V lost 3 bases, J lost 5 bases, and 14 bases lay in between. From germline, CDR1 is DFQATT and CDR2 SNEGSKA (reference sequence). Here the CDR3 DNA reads TGCAGTGCTAGGATCGGGACAAGAGATAATTCACCCCTCCACTTT. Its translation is CSARIGTRDNSPLHF.

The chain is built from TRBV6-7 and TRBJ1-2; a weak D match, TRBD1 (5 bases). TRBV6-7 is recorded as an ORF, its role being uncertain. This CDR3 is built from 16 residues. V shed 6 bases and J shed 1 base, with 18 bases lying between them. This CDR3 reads CASSTRTGLDNYGYTF. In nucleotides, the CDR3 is TGTGCCAGCAGCACCAGGACGGGACTTGATAACTATGGCTACACCTTC.

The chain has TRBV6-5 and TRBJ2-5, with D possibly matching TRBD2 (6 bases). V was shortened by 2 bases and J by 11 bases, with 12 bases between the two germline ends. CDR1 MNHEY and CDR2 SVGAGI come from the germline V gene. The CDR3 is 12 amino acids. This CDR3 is CASSYRGGGQYF. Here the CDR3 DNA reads TGTGCCAGCAGTTACAGGGGTGGAGGGCAGTACTTC.

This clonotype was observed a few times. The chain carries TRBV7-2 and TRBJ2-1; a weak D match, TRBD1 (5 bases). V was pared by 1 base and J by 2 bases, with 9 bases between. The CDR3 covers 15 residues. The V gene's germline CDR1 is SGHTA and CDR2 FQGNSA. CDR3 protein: CASSLGTHTYNEQFF. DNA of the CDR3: TGTGCCAGCAGCTTAGGGACACATACCTACAATGAGCAGTTCTTC.

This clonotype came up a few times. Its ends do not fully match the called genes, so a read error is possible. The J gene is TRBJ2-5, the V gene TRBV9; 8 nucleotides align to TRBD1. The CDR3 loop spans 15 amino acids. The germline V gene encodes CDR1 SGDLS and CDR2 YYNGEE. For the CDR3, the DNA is TGTGCCAGCTGCGTCGGCCCGTCAGGGGGCGAGACCCAGTACTTC. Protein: CASCVGPSGGETQYF.

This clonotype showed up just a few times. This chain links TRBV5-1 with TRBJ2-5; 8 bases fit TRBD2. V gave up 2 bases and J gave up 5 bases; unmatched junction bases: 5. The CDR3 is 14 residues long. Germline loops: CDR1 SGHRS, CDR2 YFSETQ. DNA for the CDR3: TGCGCCAGCAGCTTCGGACTAGCAACGGAGACCCAGTACTTC. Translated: CASSFGLATETQYF. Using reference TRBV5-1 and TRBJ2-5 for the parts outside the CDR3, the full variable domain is KAGVTQTPRYLIKTRGQQVTLSCSPISGHRSVSWYQQTPGQGLQFLFEYFSETQRNKGNFPGRFSGRQFSNSRSEMNVSTLELGDSALYLCASSFGLATETQYFGPGTRLLVL.

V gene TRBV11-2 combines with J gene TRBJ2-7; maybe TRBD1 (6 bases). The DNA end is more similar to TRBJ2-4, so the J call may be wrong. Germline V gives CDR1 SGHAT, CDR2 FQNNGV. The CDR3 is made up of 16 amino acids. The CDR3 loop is CASSIRITGSENIQYF. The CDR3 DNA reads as TGTGCCAGCAGTATACGGATCACAGGGTCCGAAAACATTCAGTACTTC.

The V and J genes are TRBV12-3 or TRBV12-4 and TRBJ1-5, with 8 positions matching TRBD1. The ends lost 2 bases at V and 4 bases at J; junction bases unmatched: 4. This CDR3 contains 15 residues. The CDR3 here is CASSLWTGTNQPQHF. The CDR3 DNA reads TGTGCCAGCAGTTTATGGACAGGGACAAATCAGCCCCAGCATTTT.

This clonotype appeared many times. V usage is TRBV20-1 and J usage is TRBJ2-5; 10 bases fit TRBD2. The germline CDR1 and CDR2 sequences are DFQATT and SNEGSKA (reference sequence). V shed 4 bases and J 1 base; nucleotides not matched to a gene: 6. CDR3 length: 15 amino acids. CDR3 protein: CSATRTSGRQETQYF. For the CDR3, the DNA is TGCAGTGCTACTAGGACTAGCGGACGCCAAGAGACCCAGTACTTC.

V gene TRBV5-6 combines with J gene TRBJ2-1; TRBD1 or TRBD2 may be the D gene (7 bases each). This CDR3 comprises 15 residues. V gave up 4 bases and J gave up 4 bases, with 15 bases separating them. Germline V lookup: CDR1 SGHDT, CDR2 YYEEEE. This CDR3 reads CASSGGGGGYNEQFF. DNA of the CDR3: TGTGCCAGCAGCGGAGGGGGCGGGGGATACAATGAGCAGTTCTTC.

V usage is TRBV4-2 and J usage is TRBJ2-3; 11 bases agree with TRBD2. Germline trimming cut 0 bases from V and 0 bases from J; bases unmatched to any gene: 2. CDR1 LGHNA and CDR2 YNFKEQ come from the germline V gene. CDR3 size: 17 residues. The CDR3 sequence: CASSQDLAGGSTDTQYF. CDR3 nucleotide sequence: TGTGCCAGCAGCCAAGACCTAGCGGGGGGAAGCACAGATACGCAGTATTTT.

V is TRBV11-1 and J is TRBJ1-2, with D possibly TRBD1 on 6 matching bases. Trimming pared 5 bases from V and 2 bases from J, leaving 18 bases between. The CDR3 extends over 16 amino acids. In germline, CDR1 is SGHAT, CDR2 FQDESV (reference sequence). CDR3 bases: TGTGCCAGCAGCCCTAACCCACGGGGGCAGAACTATGGCTACACCTTC. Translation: CASSPNPRGQNYGYTF. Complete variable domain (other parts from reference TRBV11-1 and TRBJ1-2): EAEVAQSPRYKITEKSQAVAFWCDPISGHATLYWYRQILGQGPELLVQFQDESVVDDSQLPKDRFSAERLKGVDSTLKIQPAELGDSAMYLCASSPNPRGQNYGYTFGSGTRLTVV.

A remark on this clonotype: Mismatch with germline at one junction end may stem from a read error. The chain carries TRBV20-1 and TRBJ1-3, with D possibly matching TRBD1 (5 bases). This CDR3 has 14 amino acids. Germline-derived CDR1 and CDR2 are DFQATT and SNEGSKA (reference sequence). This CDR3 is CSARGGRRPDTTYF. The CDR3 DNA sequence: TGCAGTGCTAGAGGAGGCAGACGCCCGGACACCACATATTTT.

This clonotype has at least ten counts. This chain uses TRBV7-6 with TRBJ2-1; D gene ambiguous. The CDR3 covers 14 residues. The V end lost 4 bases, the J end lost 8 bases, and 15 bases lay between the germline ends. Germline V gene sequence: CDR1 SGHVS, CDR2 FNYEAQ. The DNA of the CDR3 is TGTGCCAGCAGCTCTCCCGTGGCCTGGGATGAGCAGTTCTTC. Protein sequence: CASSSPVAWDEQFF.

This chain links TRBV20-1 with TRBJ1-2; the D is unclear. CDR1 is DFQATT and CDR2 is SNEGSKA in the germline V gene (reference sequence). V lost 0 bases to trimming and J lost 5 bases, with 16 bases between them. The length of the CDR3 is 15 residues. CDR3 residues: CSARDPDQLGYGYTF. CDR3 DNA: TGCAGTGCTAGAGATCCCGATCAACTTGGATATGGCTACACCTTC.

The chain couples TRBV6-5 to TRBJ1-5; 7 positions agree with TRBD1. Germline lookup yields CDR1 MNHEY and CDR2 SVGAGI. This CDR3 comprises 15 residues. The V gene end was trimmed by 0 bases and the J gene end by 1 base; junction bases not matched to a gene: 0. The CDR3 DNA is TGTGCCAGCAGTTACTCGGACAGGAGCAATCAGCCCCAGCATTTT. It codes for CASSYSDRSNQPQHF.

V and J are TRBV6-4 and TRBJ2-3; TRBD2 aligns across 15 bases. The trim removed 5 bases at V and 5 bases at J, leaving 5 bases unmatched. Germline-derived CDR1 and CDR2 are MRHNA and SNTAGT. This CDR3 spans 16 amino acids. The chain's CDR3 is CASSPGLAGGEDTQYF. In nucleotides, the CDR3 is TGTGCCAGCAGTCCTGGACTAGCGGGAGGGGAAGATACGCAGTATTTT.

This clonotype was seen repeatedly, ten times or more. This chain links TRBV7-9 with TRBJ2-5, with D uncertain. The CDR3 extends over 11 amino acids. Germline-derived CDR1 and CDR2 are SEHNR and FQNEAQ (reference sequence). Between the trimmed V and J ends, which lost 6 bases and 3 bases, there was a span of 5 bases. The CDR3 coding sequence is TGTGCCAGCAGTTCCAAAGAGACCCAGTACTTC. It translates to CASSSKETQYF.

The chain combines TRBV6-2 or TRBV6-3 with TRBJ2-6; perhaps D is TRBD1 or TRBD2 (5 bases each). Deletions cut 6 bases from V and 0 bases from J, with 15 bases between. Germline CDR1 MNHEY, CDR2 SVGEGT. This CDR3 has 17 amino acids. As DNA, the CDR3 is TGTGCCAGCAGGGGGCCGGATCTAGCCTCTGGGGCCAACGTCCTGACTTTC. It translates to CASRGPDLASGANVLTF.

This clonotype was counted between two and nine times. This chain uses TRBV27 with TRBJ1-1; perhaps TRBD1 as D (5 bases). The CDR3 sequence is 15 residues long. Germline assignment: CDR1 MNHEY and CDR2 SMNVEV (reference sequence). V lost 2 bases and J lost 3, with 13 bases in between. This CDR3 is CASSLDSPLYTEAFF. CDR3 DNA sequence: TGTGCCAGCAGTTTAGACAGCCCGCTATACACTGAAGCTTTCTTT.

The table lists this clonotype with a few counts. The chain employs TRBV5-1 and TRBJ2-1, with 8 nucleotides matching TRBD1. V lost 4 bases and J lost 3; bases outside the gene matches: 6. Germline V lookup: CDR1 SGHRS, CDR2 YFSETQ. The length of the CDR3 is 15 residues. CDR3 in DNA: TGCGCCAGCAGCCACAGGGGGGACGGCTACAATGAGCAGTTCTTC. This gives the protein CASSHRGDGYNEQFF.

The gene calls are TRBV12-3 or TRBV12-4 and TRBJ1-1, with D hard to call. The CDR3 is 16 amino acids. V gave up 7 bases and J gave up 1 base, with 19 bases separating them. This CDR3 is CASISSGGPSNTEAFF. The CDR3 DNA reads TGTGCCAGCATCTCGTCGGGAGGGCCATCGAACACTGAAGCTTTCTTT.

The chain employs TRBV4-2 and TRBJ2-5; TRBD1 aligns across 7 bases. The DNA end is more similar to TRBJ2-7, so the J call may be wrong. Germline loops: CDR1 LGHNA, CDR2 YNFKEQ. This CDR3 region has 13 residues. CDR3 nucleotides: TGTGCCAGCAGCCAAGATCCAGGGGGCGAGCAGTACTTC. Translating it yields CASSQDPGGEQYF.

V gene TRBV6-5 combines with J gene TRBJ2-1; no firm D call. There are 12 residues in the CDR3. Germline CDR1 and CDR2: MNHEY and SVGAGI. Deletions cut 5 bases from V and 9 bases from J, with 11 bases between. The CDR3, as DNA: TGTGCCAGCAGTCCCCCTGGGCTTGAGCAGTTCTTC. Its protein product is CASSPPGLEQFF.

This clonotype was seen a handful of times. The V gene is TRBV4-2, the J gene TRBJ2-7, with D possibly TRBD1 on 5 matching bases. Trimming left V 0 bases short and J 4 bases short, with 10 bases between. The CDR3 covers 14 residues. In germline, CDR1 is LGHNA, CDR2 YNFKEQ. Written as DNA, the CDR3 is TGTGCCAGCAGCCAAGATAAGGGGTATTACGAGCAGTACTTC. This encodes CASSQDKGYYEQYF.

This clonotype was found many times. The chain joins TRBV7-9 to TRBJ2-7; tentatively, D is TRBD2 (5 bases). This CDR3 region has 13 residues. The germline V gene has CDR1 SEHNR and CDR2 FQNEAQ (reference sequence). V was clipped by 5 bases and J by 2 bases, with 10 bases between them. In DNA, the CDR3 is TGTGCCAGCAGCCCAGGACTCCCCTACGAGCAGTACTTC. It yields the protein CASSPGLPYEQYF.